Following are 19 T cell receptor beta chains from one sample sequenced in a study of early T cells in non-severe SARS-CoV-2 infection. TCRdb re-called the 5' RACE reads with MiXCR, one entry per CDR3 protein. The repertoire holds tens of thousands of distinct CDR3 sequences, with approximately 7% as singletons. Material for sequencing was whole blood. The receptors were sampled from an adult who was a healthcare worker with PCR-confirmed SARS-CoV-2 infection or an uninfected control (not recorded which).

This clonotype has a count of ten or more. The chain uses TRBV11-2 and TRBJ2-2; D possibly corresponds to TRBD2 (5 bases). This CDR3 has 14 amino acids. Between the trimmed V and J ends, which lost 3 bases and 4 bases, there was a span of 9 bases. CDR1 is SGHAT, CDR2 FQNNGV, per germline. CDR3: CASSLGRSTGELFF. The CDR3 coding sequence is TGTGCCAGCAGCTTGGGGAGAAGCACCGGGGAGCTGTTTTTT.

This clonotype was detected ten times or more. The chain recombines TRBV7-9 with TRBJ2-1; D possibly corresponds to TRBD1 (6 bases). V lost 0 bases to trimming and J lost 2 bases, with 14 bases between them. The CDR3 runs 17 residues. Germline V gene lookup returns CDR1 SEHNR and CDR2 FQNEAQ (reference sequence). The CDR3 DNA sequence: TGTGCCAGCAGCTTAGCTGTAGGGGGAATCCCCTACAATGAGCAGTTCTTC. Translation gives CASSLAVGGIPYNEQFF.

By proportion, this clonotype is medium-sized. The V gene is TRBV9, the J gene TRBJ2-7, with TRBD2 matching over 7 bases. After removal of 3 bases from V and 6 bases from J, the junction contained 6 bases not matched to a gene. Germline CDR1 is SGDLS and CDR2 is YYNGEE. The CDR3 is 13 amino acids. In DNA form, the CDR3 reads TGTGCCAGCAGCGAACGACTAGCCAGCGAGCAGTACTTC. It specifies CASSERLASEQYF.

This clonotype was counted between two and nine times. Relative to the germline gene, one junction end is altered; a read error may explain this. The gene calls are TRBV27 and TRBJ2-4; 13 nucleotides agree with TRBD2. The germline V gene encodes CDR1 MNHEY and CDR2 SMNVEV (reference sequence). CDR3 length equals 15 residues. CDR3 region: CASSSLLAGGALLNF. CDR3 in DNA: TGTGCCAGCAGTTCGTTACTAGCGGGAGGGGCTTTGTTGAACTTC.

There are many counts of this clonotype. The chain has TRBV5-1 and TRBJ2-1, with TRBD1 as a possible D gene (5 bases). Germline V gives CDR1 SGHRS, CDR2 YFSETQ. The V gene lost 0 bases and the J gene lost 9 bases, with 13 bases spanning the gap. This CDR3 spans 14 amino acids. In DNA, the CDR3 is TGCGCCAGCAGCTTGGCGCTGACAGATGCTGAGCAGTTCTTC. It specifies CASSLALTDAEQFF.

CDR3 DNA sequence: TGTGCCAGCAGCTCCCGGGGGGCCTACGAGCAGTACTTC. Protein product: CASSSRGAYEQYF. This rearrangement joins TRBV7-2 to TRBJ2-7; 7 bases agree with TRBD2. This CDR3 spans 13 amino acids. The V gene end was trimmed by 4 bases and the J gene end by 2 bases; junction bases not matched to a gene: 2. Germline V lookup: CDR1 SGHTA, CDR2 FQGNSA.

This clonotype has a count of ten or more. The chain is built from TRBV5-4 and TRBJ2-1; D perhaps matches TRBD2 (5 bases). The germline V gene has CDR1 SGHNT and CDR2 YYREEE (reference sequence). CDR3 length: 17 residues. The V and J ends lost 0 bases and 6 bases respectively, with 19 bases between them. CDR3: CASSLEGSLARRNEQFF. For the CDR3, the DNA is TGTGCCAGCAGCTTGGAGGGTAGTCTAGCTCGCCGCAATGAGCAGTTCTTC.

This clonotype appeared a few times. CDR3 bases: TGTGCCAGCAGCTTACAGGGCGGGAATGAGCAGTTCTTC. Translated: CASSLQGGNEQFF. The chain recombines TRBV7-3 with TRBJ2-1; D possibly uses TRBD1 or TRBD2 (5 bases each). CDR1 and CDR2 (germline): SGHTA, FQGTGA. The V gene lost 2 bases and the J gene lost 7 bases, with 9 bases spanning the gap. This CDR3 has 13 amino acids.

CDR3 loop: CASSSQPNTGELFF. As DNA, the CDR3 is TGTGCCAGCAGCTCACAGCCGAACACCGGGGAGCTGTTTTTT. The V call is TRBV11-2, the J call TRBJ2-2; no definite D call. From germline, CDR1 is SGHAT and CDR2 FQNNGV. V lost 4 bases, J lost 0 bases, and 6 bases lay in between. CDR3 length: 14 amino acids.

This clonotype was seen a handful of times. The chain is built from TRBV29-1 and TRBJ2-3; perhaps TRBD2 as D (5 bases). The CDR3 has 13 residues. Germline assignment: CDR1 SQVTM and CDR2 ANQGSEA. The V end was cut by 4 bases, the J end by 2 bases, with 10 bases between. In nucleotides, the CDR3 is TGCAGCGTTGGAAACGGGGACACAGATACGCAGTATTTT. Translated, it gives CSVGNGDTDTQYF.

In this sample, this clonotype turned up many times. CDR3 coding DNA: TGTGCCAGCAGAGATCACCGGGCAGGGAGCTCCTACGAGCAGTACTTC. It specifies CASRDHRAGSSYEQYF. V and J are TRBV27 and TRBJ2-7; TRBD1 or TRBD2 may be the D gene (5 bases each). The germline V and J ends were trimmed by 6 bases and 0 bases, with 18 bases remaining between them. CDR1 and CDR2 from the germline V gene are MNHEY and SMNVEV (reference sequence). The CDR3 runs 16 residues.

The gene calls are TRBV7-7 and TRBJ2-1; D could derive from TRBD1 or TRBD2 (5 bases each). CDR1 is SSHAT, CDR2 FNYEAQ, per germline (reference sequence). This CDR3 has 15 residues. CDR3 amino acids: CAGLMGVASYNEQFF. The CDR3 nucleotides read TGTGCTGGACTCATGGGGGTAGCATCCTACAATGAGCAGTTCTTC.

This clonotype was picked up many times. V is TRBV12-3 or TRBV12-4 and J is TRBJ2-3; D not certain. CDR3 length equals 14 residues. V lost 2 bases and J 2 bases, leaving 8 bases between the germline ends. In DNA, the CDR3 is TGTGCCAGCAGTTTAAGGAGATCCACAGATACGCAGTATTTT. Translation gives CASSLRRSTDTQYF.

This clonotype was picked up many times. The chain uses TRBV19 and TRBJ1-4, with D possibly matching TRBD1 (6 bases). CDR1 is LNHDA, CDR2 SQIVND, per germline (reference sequence). Trimming took off 7 bases at V and 8 bases at J, with 17 bases between the two ends. This CDR3 has 14 residues. CDR3 bases: TGTGCCAGTACCACCACCGGGGGCGCGGAAAAACTGTTTTTT. Amino acids: CASTTTGGAEKLFF.

In its sample, this clonotype was seen a few times. This sequence joins TRBV7-3 and TRBJ1-1; D is possibly TRBD1 (5 bases). The V gene lost 5 bases and the J gene lost 7 bases, with 20 bases spanning the gap. The CDR3 loop spans 15 amino acids. CDR1 is SGHTA and CDR2 is FQGTGA in the germline V gene. CDR3 sequence reads: CASSPGHGDGDEAFF. CDR3 nucleotide sequence: TGTGCCAGCAGCCCCGGACATGGCGACGGTGATGAAGCTTTCTTT. The whole variable domain, remainder taken from reference TRBV7-3 and TRBJ1-1, is GAGVSQTPSNKVTEKGKYVELRCDPISGHTALYWYRQSLGQGPEFLIYFQGTGAADDSGLPNDRFFAVRPEGSVSTLKIQRTERGDSAVYLCASSPGHGDGDEAFFGQGTRLTVV.

The chain joins TRBV6-5 to TRBJ1-2, with D possibly being TRBD1 (5 bases). V was cut by 6 bases and J by 2 bases, with 7 bases left in between. The V gene's germline CDR1 is MNHEY and CDR2 SVGAGI. The length of the CDR3 is 12 residues. CDR3 DNA: TGTGCCAGCAGAAGGGGAAACTATGGCTACACCTTC. Residues: CASRRGNYGYTF.

The table lists this clonotype with many counts. This chain joins TRBV27 and TRBJ2-1; 10 positions match TRBD2. The CDR3 contains 15 residues. Trimming removed 3 bases from V and 7 bases from J; junction bases left unmatched: 6. CDR1 is MNHEY and CDR2 is SMNVEV in the germline V gene (reference sequence). DNA for the CDR3: TGTGCCAGCAGTTTTAGACTAGCGGGCAGGAATGAGCAGTTCTTC. It specifies CASSFRLAGRNEQFF.

This clonotype was seen ten or more times. The chain uses TRBV5-1 and TRBJ1-2; tentative D call: TRBD1 (6 bases). The CDR3 is 14 amino acids. The germline V gene encodes CDR1 SGHRS and CDR2 YFSETQ. V lost 1 base and J lost 6, with 13 bases in between. This chain's CDR3 is CASSLQQGRDGYTF. CDR3 DNA sequence: TGCGCCAGCAGCTTGCAACAGGGTCGGGATGGCTACACCTTC.

This clonotype has ten or more counts. V and J are TRBV7-6 and TRBJ2-1; no reliable D call. The CDR3 loop spans 14 amino acids. Germline V gene data show CDR1 as SGHVS and CDR2 as FNYEAQ. With 1 base removed from V and 9 bases from J, the gap between germline ends came to 13 bases. The CDR3: CASSLGANTGEQFF. In DNA, the CDR3 is TGTGCCAGCAGCTTAGGGGCTAACACGGGTGAGCAGTTCTTC.